This TCR beta chain was observed in a study of blood T cell repertoires in COVID-19. The sample holds a few counts of this clone. This study enrolled people aged roughly 18 to 89 from about two dozen US geographic areas. Membership in each cohort depended on participant-reported clinical history. Using immunoSEQ multiplex PCR, the repertoire was profiled, and TCRdb retains in-frame clones only, with some absent. The sample carries hundreds of thousands of clones, around 83% recorded once. This TCR was sampled from a middle-aged woman who had recovered from COVID-19. Sequencing was performed on PBMCs or T cells enriched from blood (not recorded which).

The CDR3 nucleotides read TGTGCCAGCATTCCCGGGTGGCTAGCGGGAGCCAGGAACTACGAGCAGTACTTC. Translation gives CASIPGWLAGARNYEQYF. The chain joins TRBV28 to TRBJ2-7; 10 nucleotides align to TRBD2. Trimming cost V 7 bases and J 3 bases; bases outside gene matches: 18. The CDR3 loop spans 18 amino acids. The germline V gene has CDR1 MDHEN and CDR2 SYDVKM. Drawing the rest from reference TRBV28 and TRBJ2-7, the complete variable domain is DVKVTQSSRYLVKRTGEKVFLECVQDMDHENMFWYRQDPGLGLRLIYFSYDVKMKEKGDIPEGYSVSREKKERFSLILESASTNQTSMYLCASIPGWLAGARNYEQYFGPGTRLTVT.